This T cell receptor (beta chain) was observed in a study of quantifying T cell responses using KT2 cells. The wider study: TCR alpha and beta constant-region primers primed reverse transcription of RNA.

Trimming took 5 bases from V and 3 from J, leaving 8 bases between them. The CDR3 sequence is 13 residues long. Germline-derived CDR1 and CDR2 are MNHEY and SVGAGI. Each cDNA got a UMI-containing oligo ligated at its 3' end. First-round PCR used three to five cycles and beta primers RC1.1 and RC1.2 covering TRBC1 and TRBC2. TCRdb re-called the UMI-ligation and nested PCR reads with MiXCR, one entry per CDR3 protein. The table has approximately 46,000 distinct CDR3 sequences, around 10% seen once. Sequencing input: PBMCs spiked with cells of the T cell clone KT2. This TCR was recovered from a human donor. The chain recombines TRBV6-5 with TRBJ1-3; D is unclear. The CDR3 DNA sequence: TGTGCCAGCAGTACGACGTATGGAAACACCATATATTTT. Translation: CASSTTYGNTIYF.